This T cell receptor beta chain stems from a study of T cells in Graves' hyperthyroidism and ophthalmopathy. On the study more broadly: Once the initial diagnosis was made, peripheral blood was obtained before any treatment. Study-level results: Blood held most thyroid clonotypes expanded above 0.001 frequency.

J was trimmed by 5 bases and V by 5 bases; bases with no gene match: 5. The CDR3 consists of 12 residues. Germline values: CDR1 GTSNPN, CDR2 SVGIG (reference sequence). TCR beta CDR3 region amplification was performed from RNA transcripts. The HTBI primer set served for first-round RT-PCR of the TCR CDR3. Each CDR3 protein gets one entry after TCRdb re-called the multiplex PCR reads with MiXCR. The sample records 100,000 to 130,000 distinct CDR3 sequences, about 16% being singletons. Patients were excluded for uncontrolled infection, other autoimmune disease, pregnancy or lactation. This clonotype was seen repeatedly, ten times or more. Its cognate antigen is unknown.

The rearrangement links TRBV30 to TRBJ2-7; 8 bases align to TRBD1. Material: blood. This receptor was taken from a woman between 50 and 59 years old with Graves' hyperthyroidism. In nucleotides, the CDR3 is TGTGCCTGGGGGGGACAGGTCGACGAGCAGTACTTC. It specifies CAWGGQVDEQYF.